Presented here are 11 T cell receptor beta chains from one specimen sequenced in a study of cytomegalovirus exposure and HLA in healthy donors. The PCR employed 60 Vbeta primers together with 13 Jbeta primers. The repertoire was sequenced with immunoSEQ multiplex PCR; TCRdb's copy has only in-frame clones and lacks some. The sample carries 150,000 to 200,000 clones, roughly 80% recorded once. Sequenced input: PBMCs. The receptor source for this set is a boy aged 5-17 years in good health and CMV-seronegative.

The chain joins TRBV15 to TRBJ1-2; a weak D match, TRBD1 (5 bases). This CDR3 region has 17 residues. The ends were cut back, 1 base at V and 4 bases at J, with 19 bases in the middle. The germline V gene has CDR1 LNHNV and CDR2 YYDKDF (reference sequence). This chain's CDR3 is CATSRGGDAEERYGYTF. The CDR3 nucleotides read TGTGCCACCAGCAGAGGCGGGGACGCCGAAGAACGCTATGGCTACACCTTC.

The chain couples TRBV9 to TRBJ2-1; possibly TRBD2 for D (5 bases). Trimming cost V 2 bases and J 2 bases, with 11 bases left between them. The germline V gene encodes CDR1 SGDLS and CDR2 YYNGEE. The CDR3 totals 15 residues. CDR3 DNA sequence: TGTGCCAGCAGCGTTGGACTGGGGACCTACAATGAGCAGTTCTTC. Translating it yields CASSVGLGTYNEQFF.

This chain links TRBV2 with TRBJ2-7; possibly TRBD1 for D (6 bases). This CDR3 is 14 amino acids long. Germline V gene data show CDR1 as SNHLY and CDR2 as FYNNEI. V gave up 5 bases and J gave up 2 bases, with 13 bases separating them. CDR3 in amino acids: CASSWLSGAYEQYF. The CDR3 nucleotides are TGTGCCAGCAGTTGGTTGTCAGGGGCCTACGAGCAGTACTTC. Looking up the rest from reference TRBV2 and TRBJ2-7 gives the full variable domain: EPEVTQTPSHQVTQMGQEVILRCVPISNHLYFYWYRQILGQKVEFLVSFYNNEISEKSEIFDDQFSVERPDGSNFTLKIRSTKLEDSAMYFCASSWLSGAYEQYFGPGTRLTVT.

This rearrangement joins TRBV18 to TRBJ1-1; D uncertain. This CDR3 has 15 amino acids. The V and J ends lost 0 bases and 4 bases respectively, with 12 bases between them. Germline CDR1 is KGHSH and CDR2 is LQKENI. Here the CDR3 reads CASSPPLAVATEAFF. DNA for the CDR3: TGTGCCAGCTCACCACCGTTAGCCGTGGCCACTGAAGCTTTCTTT.

The rearrangement uses TRBV7-6 and TRBJ2-7, with 8 positions matching TRBD2. Germline lookup yields CDR1 SGHVS and CDR2 FNYEAQ. The junction had 8 bases not matched to a gene; V was cut back by 4 bases and J by 3 bases. The CDR3 has 15 amino acids. DNA of the CDR3: TGTGCCAGCAGCTCGGAGCGGGGGAGGCTCTACGAGCAGTACTTC. This encodes CASSSERGRLYEQYF.

This clone was observed a few times. The chain links TRBV29-1 to TRBJ1-2; D uncertain. CDR1 and CDR2 from the germline V gene are SQVTM and ANQGSEA. V lost 1 base, J lost 1 base, and 7 bases lay in between. This CDR3 comprises 13 residues. CDR3 in amino acids: CSVEVSSNYGYTF. The DNA of the CDR3 is TGCAGCGTTGAAGTATCCAGTAACTATGGCTACACCTTC.

The CDR3: CASSPGFIYNEQFF. The CDR3 DNA is TGTGCCAGCAGCCCAGGCTTCATCTACAATGAGCAGTTCTTC. The genes are TRBV7-3 and TRBJ2-1; no clear D gene. This CDR3 has 14 amino acids. Germline-derived CDR1 and CDR2 are SGHTA and FQGTGA. V was cut by 5 bases and J by 3 bases, with 11 bases left in between. The full variable domain, completed using reference TRBV7-3 and TRBJ2-1, is GAGVSQTPSNKVTEKGKYVELRCDPISGHTALYWYRQSLGQGPEFLIYFQGTGAADDSGLPNDRFFAVRPEGSVSTLKIQRTERGDSAVYLCASSPGFIYNEQFFGPGTRLTVL.

In its sample, this clone was seen once. The rearrangement joins TRBV19 to TRBJ1-1; possibly TRBD1 for D (5 bases). Trimming cost V 5 bases and J 2 bases, with 15 bases left between them. Germline values: CDR1 LNHDA, CDR2 SQIVND (reference sequence). The CDR3 has 15 residues. This chain's CDR3 is CASSPDRRGNTEAFF. The CDR3 nucleotides are TGTGCCAGTAGTCCAGATAGGAGGGGAAACACTGAAGCTTTCTTT.

The J gene is TRBJ2-1, the V gene TRBV9; TRBD1 might be the D (7 bases). V lost 4 bases and J 12 bases, leaving 14 bases between the germline ends. The germline V gene has CDR1 SGDLS and CDR2 YYNGEE. This CDR3 region has 12 residues. The CDR3 DNA reads TGTGCCAGCAGCATATCCAGGGGGGCGCAGTTCTTC. It encodes CASSISRGAQFF. Looking up the rest from reference TRBV9 and TRBJ2-1 gives the full variable domain: DSGVTQTPKHLITATGQRVTLRCSPRSGDLSVYWYQQSLDQGLQFLIQYYNGEERAKGNILERFSAQQFPDLHSELNLSSLELGDSALYFCASSISRGAQFFGPGTRLTVL.

This clone was found once. The chain has TRBV5-4 and TRBJ1-2; the match to TRBD1 covers 10 bases. Per germline, CDR1 SGHNT and CDR2 YYREEE (reference sequence). This CDR3 is built from 13 residues. J lost 6 bases, V lost 4 bases, and 3 bases had no gene match. In DNA form, the CDR3 reads TGTGCCAGCAGCCGACAGGGGGCGCATGGCTACACCTTC. Amino acids: CASSRQGAHGYTF. The full variable domain, in which reference TRBV5-4 and TRBJ1-2 provide the parts outside the CDR3, is ETGVTQSPTHLIKTRGQQVTLRCSSQSGHNTVSWYQQALGQGPQFIFQYYREEENGRGNFPPRFSGLQFPNYSSELNVNALELDDSALYLCASSRQGAHGYTFGSGTRLTVV.

The chain employs TRBV18 and TRBJ2-3; 7 positions agree with TRBD2. The junction had 14 bases not matched to a gene; V was cut back by 4 bases and J by 4 bases. Germline V gene lookup returns CDR1 KGHSH and CDR2 LQKENI. The CDR3 length is 17 residues. CDR3 protein: CASSRWEGNRIADTQYF. The CDR3 region has the DNA TGTGCCAGCTCACGGTGGGAGGGGAACAGAATTGCAGATACGCAGTATTTT.